This T cell receptor beta chain was identified during a study of Graves' ophthalmopathy and Graves' hyperthyroidism. Study-level points and caveats: Blood shared most expanded thyroid clonotypes above 0.001 frequency. The model achieved approximately 71% sensitivity and roughly 72% specificity for ophthalmopathy progression.

The evidence that diagnosis relied on was clinical symptoms, serum thyroxine, TRAb, thyroid ultrasound and orbital computed tomography. This clonotype was seen many times. Antigen unknown. V was trimmed by 7 bases and J by 1 base, leaving 4 bases between them. This CDR3 has 11 amino acids. CDR3 regions of TCR beta were amplified from RNA transcripts. After a first-round RT-PCR with HTBI primers, a second-round multiplex PCR was run. TCRdb processed the multiplex PCR reads anew with MiXCR; each CDR3 protein has one entry. The sample gives over a million distinct CDR3 sequences, 35% to 45% of which show up once; 8.5% to 14% is in the top ten.

This chain connects TRBV12-3 or TRBV12-4 to TRBJ1-1; D ambiguous. Sequenced sample: peripheral blood or thyroid tissue (not recorded which). The clonotype originates from an adult man with Graves' hyperthyroidism. The CDR3 DNA follows: TGTGCCAGCACCGGGAACACTGAAGCTTTCTTT. Residues: CASTGNTEAFF.